This passage covers 21 T cell receptor beta chains from one sample sequenced in a study of T-cell reconstitution after alpha-beta-depleted transplantation in children (TCRdb year 2016). Receptors were amplified or captured by PCR. Sequencer: Illumina HiSeq 2500. TCR library preparation used molecular barcoding, with unique molecular identifiers applied to normalize quantification of the TCRbeta repertoire. The public reads were reprocessed in TCRdb via fastp at Q25 and MiXCR, keeping in-frame beta chains. CDR3 protein sequences are deduplicated, and each keeps its most common genes and DNA. The sample table records 400,000 to 450,000 distinct CDR3 sequences; roughly two fifths of these occur just once. Of the sample, under 35% falls within the top ten clones. What this sample's treatment or condition label stands for: allogeneic hematopoietic cell transplantation with graft depleted of TCRalphabeta T cells and CD19 B cells.

Sample: PBMCs, taken before TCRalphabeta/CD19-depleted stem cell transplant. These receptors were obtained from a girl aged 2-15 years with aplastic anemia, due to receive a stem cell transplant.

This clonotype appeared a few times. The V call is TRBV29-1, the J call TRBJ2-3; 11 nucleotides line up with TRBD2. Trimming removed 0 bases from V and 4 bases from J; junction bases left unmatched: 12. CDR3 length: 18 amino acids. Germline V gives CDR1 SQVTM, CDR2 ANQGSEA. CDR3 in amino acids: CSVEDRLTSGRGPDTQYF. The CDR3 bases are TGCAGCGTTGAAGATAGGCTTACTAGCGGGAGAGGTCCAGATACGCAGTATTTT.

CDR3 coding DNA: TGTGCCAGCAGACCAGGGGGCAACTACGAGCAGTACTTC. Protein sequence: CASRPGGNYEQYF. The rearrangement links TRBV7-2 to TRBJ2-7; 8 positions match TRBD1. V was clipped by 6 bases and J by 3 bases; unmatched bases: 4. The CDR3 is 13 residues long. The germline V gene encodes CDR1 SGHTA and CDR2 FQGNSA.

This chain uses TRBV12-3 or TRBV12-4 with TRBJ1-1; a weak D match, TRBD1 (5 bases). V was clipped by 3 bases and J by 5 bases, with 16 bases between them. This CDR3 is 15 amino acids long. The chain's CDR3 is CASSFGGGVGTEAFF. The CDR3 DNA reads as TGTGCCAGCAGTTTCGGCGGGGGGGTGGGGACTGAAGCTTTCTTT.

Points on this clonotype: One base away lies a much larger clone, so this may be a sequencing read error. The chain uses TRBV5-1 and TRBJ1-3; the D gene is possibly TRBD1 (5 bases). This CDR3 region has 15 residues. The V and J ends lost 0 bases and 0 bases respectively, with 7 bases between them. Germline CDR1 is SGHRS and CDR2 is YFSETQ. The CDR3 nucleotides read TGCGCCAGCAGCTTGGTTGGGGGCTCTGGAAACACCATATATTTT. Its translation is CASSLVGGSGNTIYF.

This sequence joins TRBV5-1 and TRBJ2-5; 10 positions agree with TRBD1. The CDR3 consists of 15 residues. The J segment lost 4 bases and the V segment lost 5 bases, leaving 8 bases of the junction unmatched. Germline V gene lookup returns CDR1 SGHRS and CDR2 YFSETQ. The CDR3 spells CASRLKDRGGETQYF. The CDR3 DNA is TGCGCCAGCAGACTAAAGGACAGGGGGGGAGAGACCCAGTACTTC.

This clonotype was picked up many times. The chain is built from TRBV6-1 and TRBJ2-2; possibly TRBD1 for D (6 bases). The V gene lost 6 bases and the J gene lost 1 base, with 9 bases spanning the gap. Germline CDR1 MNHNS, CDR2 SASEGT. CDR3 length: 14 amino acids. This chain's CDR3 is CASRTGRNTGELFF. The CDR3 DNA follows: TGTGCCAGCAGAACAGGGCGGAACACCGGGGAGCTGTTTTTT.

In the case of this clonotype: This may arise from a read error, as a much more abundant clone is one base away. The rearrangement links TRBV29-1 to TRBJ1-1; D is undetermined. V was cut by 2 bases and J by 1 base, with 8 bases left in between. There are 13 residues in the CDR3. Per germline, CDR1 SQVTM and CDR2 ANQGSEA. The CDR3 bases are TGCAGCGTTGAATTAGGAGGGAACACTGAAGCTTTCTTT. This encodes CSVELGGNTEAFF.

The chain combines TRBV12-3 or TRBV12-4 with TRBJ2-2; 9 bases match TRBD1. The CDR3 loop spans 15 amino acids. V trimming: 6 bases; J trimming: 4 bases; junction bases outside the gene matches: 6. The CDR3 spells CASRIQDRGTGELFF. The CDR3, as DNA: TGTGCCAGCAGGATACAGGACAGGGGCACCGGGGAGCTGTTTTTT.

This clonotype has a count of ten or more. CDR3 in amino acids: CASSIVPGADTQYF. In DNA, the CDR3 is TGTGCCAGTAGTATAGTCCCAGGGGCCGATACGCAGTATTTT. V is TRBV19 and J is TRBJ2-3, with D tentatively TRBD1 (6 bases). Germline V gene lookup returns CDR1 LNHDA and CDR2 SQIVND (reference sequence). This CDR3 comprises 14 residues. Trimming left V 1 base short and J 6 bases short, with 11 bases between.

The V gene is TRBV6-1, the J gene TRBJ2-7; D perhaps matches TRBD1 (6 bases). The CDR3 loop spans 15 amino acids. Per the germline V gene, CDR1 is MNHNS and CDR2 is SASEGT. With 5 bases removed from V and 3 bases from J, the gap between germline ends came to 17 bases. CDR3 in amino acids: CASSTQGSPYYEQYF. In DNA form, the CDR3 reads TGTGCCAGCAGTACCCAGGGGTCCCCATACTACGAGCAGTACTTC.

The chain links TRBV11-3 to TRBJ2-2; TRBD2 matches 7 bases. The J segment lost 4 bases and the V segment lost 4 bases, leaving 9 bases of the junction unmatched. CDR3 size: 16 residues. Germline loops: CDR1 SGHNT, CDR2 YENEEA. CDR3 bases: TGTGCCAGCAGCTCCGGCGGGAGACCCATCACCGGGGAGCTGTTTTTT. This sequence encodes CASSSGGRPITGELFF. The variable domain in full, with the rest retrieved from reference TRBV11-3 and TRBJ2-2, is EAGVVQSPRYKIIEKKQPVAFWCNPISGHNTLYWYLQNLGQGPELLIRYENEEAVDDSQLPKDRFSAERLKGVDSTLKIQPAELGDSAVYLCASSSGGRPITGELFFGEGSRLTVL.

With regard to this clonotype: The junction does not match germline at one end; this may be a read error. The CDR3 spells CSASTRELFPFGF. The CDR3 nucleotides are TGCAGTGCTAGTACCCGGGAGCTGTTCCCTTTTGGATTT. The rearrangement joins TRBV20-1 to TRBJ2-3, with TRBD2 as a possible D gene (6 bases). Germline loops: CDR1 DFQATT, CDR2 SNEGSKA (reference sequence). This CDR3 is 13 amino acids long.

The V and J genes are TRBV20-1 and TRBJ1-1, with 8 bases identical to TRBD1. CDR1 and CDR2 from the germline V gene are DFQATT and SNEGSKA (reference sequence). J lost 0 bases, V lost 4 bases, and 10 bases had no gene match. CDR3 length equals 16 residues. CDR3 in DNA: TGCAGTGCTAAGAGGGGGACAGGCACTTTGAACACTGAAGCTTTCTTT. Translating it yields CSAKRGTGTLNTEAFF.

The rearrangement links TRBV20-1 to TRBJ1-1, with D possibly matching TRBD1 (5 bases). CDR1 and CDR2 from the germline V gene are DFQATT and SNEGSKA (reference sequence). V was cut by 5 bases and J by 6 bases, with 7 bases left in between. The CDR3 spans 10 residues. The CDR3 spells CSARGSEAFF. Written as DNA, the CDR3 is TGCAGTGCTCGGGGGTCTGAAGCTTTCTTT.

Only a few counts were recorded for this clonotype. This chain uses TRBV29-1 with TRBJ2-2; D unresolved. The V end was cut by 7 bases, the J end by 2 bases, with 17 bases between. Per the germline V gene, CDR1 is SQVTM and CDR2 is ANQGSEA. The CDR3 totals 15 residues. The CDR3 here is CSADLLPLNTGELFF. DNA for the CDR3: TGCAGCGCCGACCTGCTACCACTAAACACCGGGGAGCTGTTTTTT.

In this sample, this clonotype turned up many times. The V call is TRBV15, the J call TRBJ1-3; tentative D call: TRBD1 (5 bases). The CDR3 is made up of 15 amino acids. The germline CDR1 and CDR2 sequences are LNHNV and YYDKDF (reference sequence). V was cut by 1 base and J by 2 bases, with 9 bases left in between. CDR3 sequence: CATSRAGGTGNTIYF. CDR3 nucleotide sequence: TGTGCCACCAGCAGAGCGGGGGGGACTGGAAACACCATATATTTT.

This clonotype was recorded many times. The V gene is TRBV12-3 or TRBV12-4, the J gene TRBJ2-1; TRBD2 matches 9 bases. V trimming: 4 bases; J trimming: 0 bases; junction bases outside the gene matches: 10. The CDR3 has 18 residues. The DNA of the CDR3 is TGTGCCAGCAGTTCATCCCCAGTTAGCGGGAGCTCCTACAATGAGCAGTTCTTC. Translation gives CASSSSPVSGSSYNEQFF.

Written as DNA, the CDR3 is TGTGCCAGCAGTACCAGCAATCACAATCAGCCCCAGCATTTT. Translation gives CASSTSNHNQPQHF. The chain links TRBV6-1 to TRBJ1-5, with D uncertain. Germline CDR1 is MNHNS and CDR2 is SASEGT. The CDR3 has 14 amino acids. V lost 5 bases to trimming and J lost 3 bases, with 11 bases between them.

This clonotype was observed a few times. This chain connects TRBV7-8 to TRBJ1-2; D is uncertain. CDR1 is SGHVS, CDR2 FQNEAQ, per germline. Trimming stripped 3 bases from V and 6 bases from J, with 14 bases between. The CDR3 has 14 amino acids. CDR3 nucleotides: TGTGCCAGCAGCTTGGGATTTCAAGCAAATGGCTACACCTTC. Translated, it gives CASSLGFQANGYTF. Full variable domain (missing parts from reference TRBV7-8 and TRBJ1-2): GAGVSQSPRYKVAKRGQDVALRCDPISGHVSLFWYQQALGQGPEFLTYFQNEAQLDKSGLPSDRFFAERPEGSVSTLKIQRTQQEDSAVYLCASSLGFQANGYTFGSGTRLTVV.

This clonotype occurred many times. The rearrangement joins TRBV3-1 to TRBJ2-7; D is undetermined. The CDR3 has 11 amino acids. Trimming removed 4 bases from V and 3 bases from J, with 4 bases in between. From germline, CDR1 is LGHDT and CDR2 YNNKEL (reference sequence). The CDR3 nucleotides read TGTGCCAGCAGCCGGAACTACGAGCAGTACTTC. This sequence encodes CASSRNYEQYF.

This sequence joins TRBV28 and TRBJ2-2, with no clear D. Trimming left V 3 bases short and J 10 bases short, with 6 bases between. The length of the CDR3 is 11 residues. Germline CDR1 is MDHEN and CDR2 is SYDVKM. Here the CDR3 reads CASSLLEELFF. CDR3 sequence (DNA): TGTGCCAGCAGTTTGCTTGAGGAGCTGTTTTTT.